These 30 T cell receptor beta chains came from one sample sequenced in a study of cytomegalovirus exposure and HLA in healthy donors. Clones were read by immunoSEQ multiplex PCR, and TCRdb kept only the in-frame ones, dropping some. The profile covers hundreds of thousands of clones, with about nine tenths appearing a single time and under 0.9% taken by the ten largest. Sequencing was performed on PBMCs. The receptors come from a woman under 30 in good health and CMV-seronegative.

The rearrangement links TRBV27 to TRBJ1-1, with D perhaps TRBD1 (5 bases). The CDR3 has 13 amino acids. Germline assignment: CDR1 MNHEY and CDR2 SMNVEV (reference sequence). Trimming shortened V by 5 bases and J by 4 bases, and 11 bases separated the two germline ends. CDR3 DNA: TGTGCCAGCAGTATCGACAGAAGCACTGAAGCTTTCTTT. Its protein is CASSIDRSTEAFF.

V and J are TRBV7-6 and TRBJ2-3; D might be TRBD2 (6 bases). Germline V gene sequence: CDR1 SGHVS, CDR2 FNYEAQ. V was shortened by 5 bases and J by 0 bases, with 12 bases between the two germline ends. The length of the CDR3 is 15 residues. This CDR3 is CASSGTGTSTDTQYF. CDR3 DNA: TGTGCCAGCAGCGGAACCGGGACTAGCACAGATACGCAGTATTTT. Together with reference TRBV7-6 and TRBJ2-3, the CDR3 gives the full variable domain: GAGVSQSPRYKVTKRGQDVALRCDPISGHVSLYWYRQALGQGPEFLTYFNYEAQQDKSGLPNDRFSAERPEGSISTLTIQRTEQRDSAMYRCASSGTGTSTDTQYFGPGTRLTVL.

Written as DNA, the CDR3 is TGCGCCAGCAGCCCGGGACAGGGATCCTATGGCTACACCTTC. The encoded protein is CASSPGQGSYGYTF. The V gene is TRBV4-1, the J gene TRBJ1-2, with 9 bases that match TRBD1. The CDR3 sequence is 14 residues long. V lost 4 bases and J lost 4; bases outside the gene matches: 4. Germline loops: CDR1 MGHRA, CDR2 YSYEKL.

This clone was seen once. J is TRBJ1-5 and V is TRBV18; 10 bases are shared with TRBD1. CDR3 length: 15 residues. CDR1 KGHSH and CDR2 LQKENI come from the germline V gene. The J segment lost 7 bases and the V segment lost 5 bases, leaving 8 bases of the junction unmatched. The CDR3, as DNA: TGTGCCAGCTCAGTCGGACAGGGGGGTCGCCAGCCCCAGCATTTT. Protein sequence: CASSVGQGGRQPQHF.

The CDR3 DNA is TGCGCCAGCAGCCAAGGAGCCGGAAGGGGCTACGAGCAGTACTTC. This gives the protein CASSQGAGRGYEQYF. The J gene is TRBJ2-7, the V gene TRBV4-1, with a weak D call TRBD1 (5 bases). The V end lost 1 base, the J end lost 3 bases, and 13 bases lay between the germline ends. CDR3 length: 15 amino acids. Germline assignment: CDR1 MGHRA and CDR2 YSYEKL.

The chain is built from TRBV4-1 and TRBJ1-2; D is undetermined. The germline V gene encodes CDR1 MGHRA and CDR2 YSYEKL. Trimming stripped 0 bases from V and 1 base from J, with 9 bases between. The CDR3 extends over 15 amino acids. The CDR3 loop is CASSQDEELNYGYTF. The DNA for the CDR3 is TGCGCCAGCAGCCAAGACGAGGAACTTAACTATGGCTACACCTTC.

The gene calls are TRBV15 and TRBJ2-2, with no clear D. Germline CDR1 LNHNV, CDR2 YYDKDF (reference sequence). This CDR3 spans 13 amino acids. The V end lost 3 bases, the J end lost 7 bases, and 9 bases lay between the germline ends. For the CDR3, the DNA is TGTGCCACCAGCAGCGGCGGTGGCGGGGAGCTGTTTTTT. This translates into CATSSGGGGELFF. The entire variable domain, with the rest obtained from reference TRBV15 and TRBJ2-2, is as follows: DAMVIQNPRYQVTQFGKPVTLSCSQTLNHNVMYWYQQKSSQAPKLLFHYYDKDFNNEADTPDNFQSRRPNTSFCFLDIRSPGLGDTAMYLCATSSGGGGELFFGEGSRLTVL.

The chain combines TRBV19 with TRBJ1-4; D not certain. There are 17 residues in the CDR3. Germline V gene data show CDR1 as LNHDA and CDR2 as SQIVND (reference sequence). V was trimmed by 2 bases and J by 6 bases, leaving 19 bases between them. CDR3 loop: CASSITPGRGRDEKLFF. The CDR3, as DNA: TGTGCCAGTAGTATAACCCCAGGCCGTGGGAGAGATGAAAAACTGTTTTTT.

The chain recombines TRBV2 with TRBJ2-5, with 8 bases identical to TRBD1. Per germline, CDR1 SNHLY and CDR2 FYNNEI. The CDR3 loop spans 14 amino acids. The junction had 7 bases not matched to a gene; V was cut back by 5 bases and J by 5 bases. The CDR3 here is CASSFQGAEETQYF. For the CDR3, the DNA is TGTGCCAGCAGTTTCCAGGGGGCTGAGGAGACCCAGTACTTC.

The chain carries TRBV28 and TRBJ1-1; D unresolved. The CDR3 contains 13 residues. The V gene lost 11 bases and the J gene lost 4 bases, with 17 bases spanning the gap. Germline V CDR1 and CDR2: MDHEN, SYDVKM. CDR3 region: CASRGPLSTEAFF. CDR3 sequence (DNA): TGTGCCTCCCGCGGGCCCCTAAGCACTGAAGCTTTCTTT.

The chain couples TRBV2 to TRBJ2-7; 8 bases agree with TRBD2. The CDR3 has 13 amino acids. V was pared by 7 bases and J by 3 bases, with 5 bases of the junction left unmatched. Germline V gives CDR1 SNHLY, CDR2 FYNNEI. The CDR3 DNA is TGTGCCAGCAAGGTAGCGGGGTACTACGAGCAGTACTTC. It codes for CASKVAGYYEQYF.

The rearrangement joins TRBV6-1 to TRBJ1-2, with D unclear. Trimming left V 2 bases short and J 4 bases short, with 11 bases between. Germline V gene lookup returns CDR1 MNHNS and CDR2 SASEGT. This CDR3 is 14 amino acids long. In DNA, the CDR3 is TGTGCCAGCAGTGAACAGGCCTCCGGCTATGGCTACACCTTC. It encodes CASSEQASGYGYTF.

In this sample, this clone turned up a few times. This chain uses TRBV4-1 with TRBJ1-1; TRBD1 aligns across 7 bases. The CDR3 length is 15 residues. Germline lookup yields CDR1 MGHRA and CDR2 YSYEKL. The V and J ends lost 1 base and 5 bases, in that order; junction bases with no gene match: 7. The CDR3 region has the DNA TGCGCCAGCAGCCAAGGTACAGGGGTGGAGACTGAAGCTTTCTTT. Translating it yields CASSQGTGVETEAFF.

For this clone: An end of the junction does not agree with germline; a read error may underlie this. The genes are TRBV2 and TRBJ2-5; 12 bases map to TRBD2. CDR1 and CDR2 from the germline V gene are SNHLY and FYNNEI. The CDR3 has 14 amino acids. The chain's CDR3 is CASSTSGGKETQYF. DNA for the CDR3: TGCGCCAGCAGCACTAGCGGGGGGAAAGAGACCCAGTACTTC.

The CDR3 here is CAWRVGLHPYEQYF. CDR3 nucleotides: TGTGCCTGGAGGGTGGGCCTTCACCCCTACGAGCAGTACTTC. This chain links TRBV30 with TRBJ2-7; unclear D gene. V gave up 3 bases and J gave up 2 bases, with 14 bases separating them. The CDR3 is 14 residues long. The V gene's germline CDR1 is GTSNPN and CDR2 SVGIG (reference sequence).

This chain joins TRBV27 and TRBJ2-5, with 11 nucleotides matching TRBD2. Germline V CDR1 and CDR2: MNHEY, SMNVEV (reference sequence). This CDR3 is built from 15 residues. V lost 6 bases, J lost 5 bases, and 8 bases stayed unmatched. The CDR3 coding sequence is TGTGCCAGCAGGCAATTAGCGGGGGGGCGGGAGACCCAGTACTTC. This translates into CASRQLAGGRETQYF.

The chain carries TRBV7-7 and TRBJ2-5; 14 bases line up with TRBD2. Germline V CDR1 and CDR2: SSHAT, FNYEAQ (reference sequence). There are 16 residues in the CDR3. After removal of 4 bases from V and 1 base from J, the junction contained 2 bases not matched to a gene. The CDR3 loop reads CASSSGLAGAQETQYF. The CDR3 DNA follows: TGTGCCAGCAGCTCGGGACTAGCGGGGGCCCAAGAGACCCAGTACTTC.

The chain is built from TRBV7-9 and TRBJ1-1, with 7 positions matching TRBD1. The germline V gene encodes CDR1 SEHNR and CDR2 FQNEAQ (reference sequence). The CDR3 is 13 residues long. V lost 2 bases and J lost 6; bases outside the gene matches: 3. In DNA form, the CDR3 reads TGTGCCAGCAGCTTAAGACAGGGAGCTGAAGCTTTCTTT. Protein: CASSLRQGAEAFF.

Only a few counts were recorded for this clone. The J gene is TRBJ1-2, the V gene TRBV2; maybe TRBD1 (6 bases). CDR3 length: 15 amino acids. Between the trimmed V and J ends, which lost 6 bases and 0 bases, there was a span of 14 bases. Per the germline V gene, CDR1 is SNHLY and CDR2 is FYNNEI. This CDR3 reads CASSAGAQANYGYTF. CDR3 in DNA: TGTGCCAGCAGCGCGGGGGCGCAAGCTAACTATGGCTACACCTTC.

The rearrangement links TRBV9 to TRBJ2-5; TRBD1 agrees at 11 bases. V dropped 4 bases and J dropped 9; count of bases not matched to a gene: 14. The CDR3 loop spans 16 amino acids. Per germline, CDR1 SGDLS and CDR2 YYNGEE. The CDR3 reads CASSPWTGGQSGAQYF. CDR3 bases: TGTGCCAGCAGCCCCTGGACAGGGGGCCAGTCCGGGGCCCAGTACTTC.

CDR3 sequence (DNA): TGTGCCAGCAGCCTGTATCATGAGCAGTTCTTC. Residues: CASSLYHEQFF. This chain joins TRBV28 and TRBJ2-1; D remains unclear. V was clipped by 6 bases and J by 8 bases, with 8 bases between them. The CDR3 has 11 amino acids. Looked up from germline, CDR1 is MDHEN and CDR2 is SYDVKM.

This sequence joins TRBV27 and TRBJ1-5; 9 bases line up with TRBD1. The CDR3 totals 17 residues. Germline CDR1 MNHEY, CDR2 SMNVEV (reference sequence). V trimming: 5 bases; J trimming: 7 bases; junction bases outside the gene matches: 15. The CDR3 DNA reads as TGTGCCAGCAGTAAAGCGCCTCCGGGACAGGGTCAGCAGCCCCAGCATTTT. Residues: CASSKAPPGQGQQPQHF.

This chain joins TRBV2 and TRBJ2-3, with 13 bases matching TRBD2. V shed 7 bases, J shed 0 bases, and the junction held 7 bases outside the gene matches. The CDR3 spans 17 residues. Germline lookup yields CDR1 SNHLY and CDR2 FYNNEI. The DNA for the CDR3 is TGTGCCAGCAAAAGAGGGACTAGCGGGATAAGCACAGATACGCAGTATTTT. This gives the protein CASKRGTSGISTDTQYF.

This chain uses TRBV19 with TRBJ2-3; perhaps TRBD2 as D (5 bases). Germline V gives CDR1 LNHDA, CDR2 SQIVND (reference sequence). The V gene lost 6 bases and the J gene lost 2 bases, with 21 bases spanning the gap. The CDR3 is 17 residues long. CDR3 amino acids: CASRVRGLWEYTDTQYF. As DNA, the CDR3 is TGTGCCAGTAGGGTCCGGGGATTGTGGGAGTACACAGATACGCAGTATTTT.

As DNA, the CDR3 is TGTGCCACCAGCAGAGATCGGGGGTATAGCAATCAGCCCCAGCATTTT. This encodes CATSRDRGYSNQPQHF. V gene TRBV15 combines with J gene TRBJ1-5; a possible D gene is TRBD1 (5 bases). V lost 0 bases and J lost 0, with 9 bases in between. This CDR3 has 16 amino acids. CDR1 is LNHNV and CDR2 is YYDKDF in the germline V gene (reference sequence).

This sequence joins TRBV25-1 and TRBJ2-1, with 9 bases fitting TRBD1. The CDR3 consists of 15 residues. Trimming cost V 6 bases and J 8 bases; bases outside gene matches: 11. Germline V lookup: CDR1 MGHDK, CDR2 SYGVNS. The CDR3 region is CASSDPGQGSYEQFF. For the CDR3, the DNA is TGTGCCAGCAGCGATCCGGGACAGGGTAGTTATGAGCAGTTCTTC.

The chain recombines TRBV10-3 with TRBJ1-1, with TRBD1 matching over 7 bases. The ends lost 4 bases at V and 7 bases at J; junction bases unmatched: 6. Germline V CDR1 and CDR2: ENHRY, SYGVKD. The CDR3 is 13 residues long. CDR3 residues: CAISGDRDSEAFF. In nucleotides, the CDR3 is TGTGCCATCAGTGGGGACCGGGACAGTGAAGCTTTCTTT.

The genes are TRBV5-1 and TRBJ2-7; weak D call: TRBD1 (5 bases). Per the germline V gene, CDR1 is SGHRS and CDR2 is YFSETQ. Trimming took 0 bases from V and 4 from J, leaving 14 bases between them. There are 15 residues in the CDR3. The CDR3 loop is CASSLGRQGLYEQYF. The DNA for the CDR3 is TGCGCCAGCAGCTTGGGCCGGCAGGGTCTATACGAGCAGTACTTC.

This clone was observed a single time. This rearrangement joins TRBV5-6 to TRBJ2-7; 7 bases line up with TRBD2. The germline V gene encodes CDR1 SGHDT and CDR2 YYEEEE. The length of the CDR3 is 14 residues. J lost 4 bases, V lost 4 bases, and 8 bases had no gene match. Here the CDR3 DNA reads TGTGCCAGCAGCCCGGACGGGGGGAAATACGAGCAGTACTTC. Translation gives CASSPDGGKYEQYF. Filled out from reference TRBV5-6 and TRBJ2-7, the complete variable domain reads DAGVTQSPTHLIKTRGQQVTLRCSPKSGHDTVSWYQQALGQGPQFIFQYYEEEERQRGNFPDRFSGHQFPNYSSELNVNALLLGDSALYLCASSPDGGKYEQYFGPGTRLTVT.

This sequence joins TRBV2 and TRBJ2-7; no clear D. The CDR3 contains 8 residues. The germline V gene has CDR1 SNHLY and CDR2 FYNNEI. V lost 7 bases and J lost 7, with 2 bases in between. The DNA of the CDR3 is TGTGCCAGCACGGAGCAGTACTTC. This translates into CASTEQYF.